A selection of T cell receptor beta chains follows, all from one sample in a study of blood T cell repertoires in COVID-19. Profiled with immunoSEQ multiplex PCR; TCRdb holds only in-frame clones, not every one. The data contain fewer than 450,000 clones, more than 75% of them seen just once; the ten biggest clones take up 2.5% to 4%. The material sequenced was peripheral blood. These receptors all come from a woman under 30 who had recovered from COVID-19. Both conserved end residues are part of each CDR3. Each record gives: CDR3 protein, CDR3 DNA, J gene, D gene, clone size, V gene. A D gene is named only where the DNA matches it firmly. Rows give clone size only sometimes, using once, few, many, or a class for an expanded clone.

CASSRTATNYGYTF,TGTGCCAGCAGCAGGACAGCCACTAACTATGGCTACACCTTC,TRBJ1-2,.,.,TRBV28
CAINRRASGFSEQFF,TGTGCCATCAATCGGAGGGCTAGCGGGTTTTCCGAGCAGTTCTTC,TRBJ2-1,TRBD2,.,TRBV10-3
CASSPGGGNQPQHF,TGTGCCAGCAGCCCTGGGGGCGGCAATCAGCCCCAGCATTTT,TRBJ1-5,.,.,TRBV27
CASSYLRGGTEAFF,TGTGCCAGCAGTTACTTGCGGGGGGGCACTGAAGCTTTCTTT,TRBJ1-1,.,once,TRBV6-2/TRBV6-3
CSASPSGRGEQFF,TGCAGTGCTAGTCCTAGCGGGAGGGGTGAGCAGTTCTTC,TRBJ2-1,TRBD2,.,TRBV20-1
CASSQAAGTMSYNEQFF,TGTGCCAGCAGCCAAGCTGCCGGGACTATGTCCTACAATGAGCAGTTCTTC,TRBJ2-1,TRBD2,.,TRBV3-1/TRBV3-2
CASSQGTSGSYHNEQFF,TGTGCCAGCAGCCAAGGCACTAGCGGGAGCTACCACAATGAGCAGTTCTTC,TRBJ2-1,TRBD2,.,TRBV3-1/TRBV3-2
CASSLRYQETQYF,TGTGCCAGCAGTTTACGGTACCAAGAGACCCAGTACTTC,TRBJ2-5,.,.,TRBV12-3/TRBV12-4
CASSLAYRSSGANVLTF,TGTGCCAGCAGCTTAGCATACAGGAGCTCTGGGGCCAACGTCCTGACTTTC,TRBJ2-6,.,.,TRBV7-8
CASSGRDRQETQYF,TGTGCCAGCAGCGGCCGGGACAGACAAGAGACCCAGTACTTC,TRBJ2-5,TRBD1,.,TRBV7-2
CASSVASGFGPTYNEQFF,TGTGCCAGCAGCGTAGCTTCAGGGTTCGGACCCACCTACAATGAGCAGTTCTTC,TRBJ2-1,.,.,TRBV9
CASSWGTGSETQYF,TGTGCCAGCAGCTGGGGGACAGGGTCGGAGACCCAGTACTTC,TRBJ2-5,TRBD1,.,TRBV5-8
CASSLPGTGNEKLFF,TGCGCCAGCAGTTTGCCCGGGACAGGGAATGAAAAACTGTTTTTT,TRBJ1-4,TRBD1,few,TRBV5-1
CASSFLRYSNQPQHF,TGTGCCAGCAGTTTTTTACGGTATAGCAATCAGCCCCAGCATTTT,TRBJ1-5,.,.,TRBV28
CASSEGHKETQYF,TGTGCCAGTAGTGAGGGACACAAAGAGACCCAGTACTTC,TRBJ2-5,.,.,TRBV19
CASTLRAGDYGYTF,TGTGCCAGCACCCTTCGGGCGGGGGACTATGGCTACACCTTC,TRBJ1-2,.,.,TRBV7-2
CASSPKYQGVTRETQYF,TGTGCCAGCAGCCCGAAATATCAGGGGGTCACTCGAGAGACCCAGTACTTC,TRBJ2-5,TRBD1,.,TRBV3-1/TRBV3-2
CASSLSLAGDRFF,TGTGCCAGCAGTTTATCGTTAGCGGGAGATCGGTTCTTC,TRBJ2-1,TRBD2,.,TRBV27
CASSLGLGDVQPQHF,TGTGCCAGCAGCTTGGGACTTGGCGACGTTCAGCCCCAGCATTTT,TRBJ1-5,.,.,TRBV7-2
CASSTRTGVEAFF,TGTGCCAGCAGCACCCGGACAGGGGTAGAAGCTTTCTTT,TRBJ1-1,TRBD1,.,TRBV7-2
CASSPDSWGEQFF,TGTGCCAGTAGCCCCGACAGCTGGGGTGAGCAGTTCTTC,TRBJ2-1,.,once,TRBV19
CASSFGVVNTEAFF,TGCGCCAGCAGCTTCGGGGTAGTGAACACTGAAGCTTTCTTT,TRBJ1-1,.,few,TRBV5-1
CASSARRQGSDYGYTF,TGTGCCAGCAGTGCCCGGCGACAGGGGTCGGACTATGGCTACACCTTC,TRBJ1-2,TRBD1,.,TRBV27
CASSVDSPFEKLFF,TGTGCCAGCAGCGTGGACAGTCCCTTCGAAAAACTGTTTTTT,TRBJ1-4,.,.,TRBV9
CASSILAGGPGTGELFF,TGTGCCAGCAGCATCTTAGCGGGAGGGCCCGGGACCGGGGAGCTGTTTTTT,TRBJ2-2,TRBD2,.,TRBV7-2
CASIDSTRMDEQFF,TGTGCCAGCATCGACTCTACTAGAATGGATGAGCAGTTCTTC,TRBJ2-1,.,.,TRBV11-2
CASSLGASGRSGEQFF,TGTGCCAGCAGCTTGGGGGCTAGCGGGAGATCGGGTGAGCAGTTCTTC,TRBJ2-1,TRBD2,.,TRBV5-6
CASRGGGPSTDTQYF,TGTGCCAGCCGGGGGGGAGGACCTAGCACAGATACGCAGTATTTT,TRBJ2-3,TRBD2,.,TRBV7-2
CASSIDRAGDTQYF,TGTGCCAGTAGTATTGACAGGGCTGGCGATACGCAGTATTTT,TRBJ2-3,TRBD1,.,TRBV19
CASSLGSGGGQPQHF,TGCGCCAGCAGCCTGGGGTCCGGGGGAGGACAGCCCCAGCATTTT,TRBJ1-5,.,.,TRBV5-1
CASSRGLAGALGDTQYF,TGTGCCAGCAGTCGAGGACTAGCGGGGGCCCTGGGGGATACGCAGTATTTT,TRBJ2-3,TRBD2,.,TRBV6-6
CASSYSQRREQFF,TGTGCCAGCAGTTACTCACAGCGGAGGGAGCAGTTCTTC,TRBJ2-1,.,.,TRBV6-2/TRBV6-3
CASSITSTGTRYGYTF,TGTGCCAGCAGTATAACTTCGACCGGGACACGGTATGGCTACACCTTC,TRBJ1-2,.,.,TRBV27
CASSQVGGGQPQHF,TGCGCCAGCAGCCAAGTCGGGGGAGGTCAGCCCCAGCATTTT,TRBJ1-5,.,.,TRBV4-3
CASSLGLSVYRDNEQFF,TGTGCCAGCAGCTTGGGCTTGTCCGTCTACCGAGACAATGAGCAGTTCTTC,TRBJ2-1,.,.,TRBV5-6
CASSLDVAGIDTGELFF,TGCGCCAGCAGCTTGGATGTAGCGGGAATCGACACCGGGGAGCTGTTTTTT,TRBJ2-2,TRBD2,.,TRBV5-1
CASSFNQGLRNTEAFF,TGTGCCAGCAGCTTTAACCAGGGGCTCCGGAACACTGAAGCTTTCTTT,TRBJ1-1,.,once,TRBV5-5
CAQHQGTFTLYGYTF,TGTGCACAACACCAGGGGACCTTCACTTTATATGGCTACACCTTC,TRBJ1-2,.,once,TRBV30
CASSLGPARGGTGELFF,TGCGCCAGCAGCTTGGGCCCCGCTAGGGGTGGCACCGGGGAGCTGTTTTTT,TRBJ2-2,.,once,TRBV5-1
CASSVLAGEAEQFF,TGTGCCAGCAGTGTCTTAGCGGGAGAGGCTGAGCAGTTCTTC,TRBJ2-1,TRBD2,.,TRBV2
CASSLAAAGNTIYF,TGTGCCAGCAGCTTAGCGGCGGCTGGAAACACCATATATTTT,TRBJ1-3,.,.,TRBV7-2
CASSSTSKGLSKDTQYF,TGTGCCAGCAGCTCGACATCAAAGGGACTAAGTAAAGATACGCAGTATTTT,TRBJ2-3,TRBD2,.,TRBV7-2
CASSLLAGVGNTQYF,TGTGCCAGCAGTTTACTAGCGGGAGTGGGGAATACGCAGTATTTT,TRBJ2-3,TRBD2,.,TRBV27
CSVVERGKGEKLFF,TGCAGCGTTGTGGAAAGGGGCAAAGGGGAAAAACTGTTTTTT,TRBJ1-4,.,.,TRBV29-1
CASSLGGRNTIYF,TGTGCCAGCAGCTTAGGGGGCCGAAACACCATATATTTT,TRBJ1-3,.,once,TRBV11-3
CASSVGAEAFF,TGTGCCAGTAGTGTAGGGGCAGAAGCTTTCTTT,TRBJ1-1,.,few,TRBV19
CATKARGSGELFF,TGTGCCACGAAAGCCCGGGGGTCCGGGGAGCTGTTTTTT,TRBJ2-2,.,.,TRBV19
CASSLGGAVTGELFF,TGTGCCAGCAGCCTAGGAGGGGCGGTCACCGGGGAGCTGTTTTTT,TRBJ2-2,.,.,TRBV3-1/TRBV3-2